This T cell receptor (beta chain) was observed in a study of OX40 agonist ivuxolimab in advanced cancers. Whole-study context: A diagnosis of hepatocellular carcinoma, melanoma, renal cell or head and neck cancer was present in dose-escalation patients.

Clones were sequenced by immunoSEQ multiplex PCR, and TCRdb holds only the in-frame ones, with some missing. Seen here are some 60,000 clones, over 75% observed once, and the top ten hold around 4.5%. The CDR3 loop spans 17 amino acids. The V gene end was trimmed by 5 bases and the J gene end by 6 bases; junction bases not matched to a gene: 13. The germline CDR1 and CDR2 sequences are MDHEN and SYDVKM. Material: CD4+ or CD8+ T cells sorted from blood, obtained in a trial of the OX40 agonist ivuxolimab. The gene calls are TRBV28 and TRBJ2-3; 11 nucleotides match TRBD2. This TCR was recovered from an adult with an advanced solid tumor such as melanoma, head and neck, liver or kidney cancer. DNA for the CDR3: TGTGCCAGCAGTACCTCTGCTAGCGGGGGGCCCAGGGATACGCAGTATTTT. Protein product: CASSTSASGGPRDTQYF.